The 21 T cell receptor beta chains below all came from one sample that was sequenced in a study of T cell responses to AZD1222 COVID-19 vaccine. Sequencing used immunoSEQ multiplex PCR; TCRdb keeps in-frame clones, though not all of them. The top ten hold around 15% of the sample, which has about 56,000 clones, about 87% seen once. The material was peripheral blood, obtained on day 0 of AZD1222 vaccination. All receptors derive from an adult in good health.

V gene TRBV2 combines with J gene TRBJ2-5, with D possibly matching TRBD2 (6 bases). The V end was cut by 3 bases, the J end by 5 bases, with 10 bases between. The germline CDR1 and CDR2 sequences are SNHLY and FYNNEI. The CDR3 covers 13 residues. CDR3 region: CASSEAGRETQYF. The CDR3 DNA sequence: TGTGCCAGCAGTGAGGCAGGGAGGGAGACCCAGTACTTC.

Points on this clone: Other DNA sequences in the same sample also yield this CDR3. The rearrangement joins TRBV6-5 to TRBJ2-5; weak D call: TRBD2 (5 bases). The length of the CDR3 is 14 residues. Germline lookup yields CDR1 MNHEY and CDR2 SVGAGI. V gave up 2 bases and J gave up 2 bases, with 9 bases separating them. The CDR3 bases are TGTGCCAGCAGTTACGGAGGAGCTCAAGAGACCCAGTACTTC. Residues: CASSYGGAQETQYF.

V usage is TRBV18 and J usage is TRBJ1-1, with D possibly TRBD1 on 5 matching bases. This CDR3 region has 15 residues. CDR1 KGHSH and CDR2 LQKENI come from the germline V gene. V lost 6 bases, J lost 7 bases, and 21 bases lay in between. CDR3 region: CASSYQTGGINEAFF. The CDR3 DNA is TGTGCCAGCTCCTATCAGACTGGGGGGATAAATGAAGCTTTCTTT.

CDR3 sequence reads: CASSWNSGELYEQYF. CDR3 coding DNA: TGTGCCAGCAGTTGGAATAGCGGGGAACTCTACGAGCAGTACTTC. This rearrangement joins TRBV27 to TRBJ2-7; 8 bases agree with TRBD2. With 4 bases clipped from V and 3 bases from J, the junction kept 8 bases outside the gene matches. Germline V gives CDR1 MNHEY, CDR2 SMNVEV (reference sequence). The CDR3 sequence is 15 residues long.

The rearrangement joins TRBV7-6 to TRBJ2-2; D may be TRBD2 (6 bases). In germline, CDR1 is SGHVS, CDR2 FNYEAQ. Trimming took off 0 bases at V and 0 bases at J, with 8 bases between the two ends. The CDR3 is 16 residues long. CDR3 in amino acids: CASSLAVAANTGELFF. The CDR3 nucleotides are TGTGCCAGCAGCTTAGCGGTAGCGGCGAACACCGGGGAGCTGTTTTTT.

The table lists this clone with a few counts. The CDR3 loop reads CASSYPSSGSQSEQFF. CDR3 coding DNA: TGTGCCAGCAGTTACCCCTCTAGCGGGAGTCAGAGTGAGCAGTTCTTC. The chain joins TRBV6-6 to TRBJ2-1; TRBD2 matches at 10 bases. J lost 9 bases, V lost 2 bases, and 10 bases had no gene match. Germline V CDR1 and CDR2: MNHNY, SVGAGI (reference sequence). The CDR3 runs to 16 residues.

V is TRBV7-2 and J is TRBJ1-1; unclear D gene. The CDR3 sequence is 14 residues long. The germline V gene has CDR1 SGHTA and CDR2 FQGNSA. Trimming removed 5 bases from V and 0 bases from J, with 10 bases in between. Here the CDR3 DNA reads TGTGCCAGCAGCCTCGCGGCGATGAACACTGAAGCTTTCTTT. This gives the protein CASSLAAMNTEAFF. Full variable domain (remainder filled in from reference TRBV7-2 and TRBJ1-1): GAGVSQSPSNKVTEKGKDVELRCDPISGHTALYWYRQSLGQGLEFLIYFQGNSAPDKSGLPSDRFSAERTGGSVSTLTIQRTQQEDSAVYLCASSLAAMNTEAFFGQGTRLTVV.

The V call is TRBV5-5, the J call TRBJ1-5; perhaps TRBD1 as D (5 bases). Trimming left V 3 bases short and J 4 bases short, with 14 bases between. This CDR3 has 15 amino acids. Germline V gives CDR1 SGHKS, CDR2 YYEKEE (reference sequence). The CDR3 reads CASSSQELLNQPQHF. In nucleotides, the CDR3 is TGTGCCAGCAGCTCACAGGAGCTTTTAAATCAGCCCCAGCATTTT.

The chain joins TRBV6-4 to TRBJ2-1, with 7 positions matching TRBD2. CDR3 size: 13 residues. Germline CDR1 reads MRHNA; CDR2 reads SNTAGT. With 8 bases clipped from V and 4 bases from J, the junction kept 5 bases outside the gene matches. The CDR3 DNA follows: TGTGCCAGCGCGGGGGACTTGTACAATGAGCAGTTCTTC. Translation: CASAGDLYNEQFF.

This chain links TRBV12-3 or TRBV12-4 with TRBJ2-7; weak D call: TRBD2 (5 bases). The CDR3 consists of 13 residues. V dropped 3 bases and J dropped 7 bases, with 13 bases sitting between them. CDR3: CASSFGLRGEQYF. The CDR3 coding sequence is TGTGCCAGCAGTTTCGGACTCCGTGGGGAGCAGTACTTC.

V usage is TRBV18 and J usage is TRBJ2-7; 11 nucleotides line up with TRBD1. V shed 5 bases and J 5 bases; nucleotides not matched to a gene: 11. This CDR3 spans 16 amino acids. CDR1 and CDR2 from the germline V gene are KGHSH and LQKENI. The CDR3 DNA reads TGTGCCAGCTCAATGAGCCTAGGACAGGGGGCCGACGAGCAGTACTTC. Its protein product is CASSMSLGQGADEQYF.

This chain connects TRBV9 to TRBJ2-1; possibly TRBD2 for D (5 bases). This CDR3 spans 15 amino acids. V lost 2 bases and J lost 0, with 9 bases in between. Germline-derived CDR1 and CDR2 are SGDLS and YYNGEE. In DNA, the CDR3 is TGTGCCAGCAGCGTGACGGGAAGCTCCTACAATGAGCAGTTCTTC. Translated: CASSVTGSSYNEQFF.

This chain's CDR3 is CASRVAGVYEQYF. CDR3 in DNA: TGTGCCAGCCGGGTAGCGGGAGTCTACGAGCAGTACTTC. The genes are TRBV11-1 and TRBJ2-7; 9 bases agree with TRBD2. From germline, CDR1 is SGHAT and CDR2 FQDESV (reference sequence). The V and J ends lost 8 bases and 3 bases, in that order; junction bases with no gene match: 5. CDR3 length: 13 amino acids.

The chain recombines TRBV3-1 (or the pseudogene TRBV3-2) with TRBJ2-7, with D perhaps assigned TRBD1 or TRBD2 (5 bases each). There are 14 residues in the CDR3. Germline CDR1 and CDR2: LGHDT and YNNKEL (reference sequence). Trimming removed 4 bases from V and 9 bases from J, with 19 bases in between. CDR3 in amino acids: CASSRDGTGGGQYF. For the CDR3, the DNA is TGTGCCAGCAGCCGGGACGGGACCGGTGGCGGGCAGTACTTC.

V usage is TRBV7-2 and J usage is TRBJ2-7; 10 positions match TRBD2. The V gene end was trimmed by 4 bases and the J gene end by 0 bases; junction bases not matched to a gene: 3. The CDR3 consists of 15 residues. Germline CDR1 SGHTA, CDR2 FQGNSA. DNA of the CDR3: TGTGCCAGCAGCTCCGGACTAGCGGCCTCCTACGAGCAGTACTTC. Translation gives CASSSGLAASYEQYF.

V and J are TRBV9 and TRBJ2-1, with TRBD2 matching over 8 bases. Germline V gene lookup returns CDR1 SGDLS and CDR2 YYNGEE. The CDR3 totals 13 residues. V lost 2 bases, J lost 6 bases, and 1 base stayed unmatched. Here the CDR3 reads CASSVAGGNEQFF. Written as DNA, the CDR3 is TGTGCCAGCAGCGTGGCGGGGGGCAATGAGCAGTTCTTC. The full variable domain, with the rest looked up from reference TRBV9 and TRBJ2-1, is DSGVTQTPKHLITATGQRVTLRCSPRSGDLSVYWYQQSLDQGLQFLIQYYNGEERAKGNILERFSAQQFPDLHSELNLSSLELGDSALYFCASSVAGGNEQFFGPGTRLTVL.

The chain employs TRBV11-3 and TRBJ2-7, with D possibly TRBD1 on 5 matching bases. Germline assignment: CDR1 SGHNT and CDR2 YENEEA. Deletions cut 5 bases from V and 2 bases from J, with 13 bases between. This CDR3 contains 14 residues. The CDR3 reads CASSLGAHPYEQYF. As DNA, the CDR3 is TGTGCCAGCAGCCTAGGGGCCCACCCCTACGAGCAGTACTTC.

This chain connects TRBV5-1 to TRBJ2-1, with 7 bases lining up with TRBD2. The V gene's germline CDR1 is SGHRS and CDR2 YFSETQ. CDR3 size: 15 residues. Unmatched junction bases numbered 10, after V lost 5 bases and J lost 5 bases. CDR3 amino acids: CASSPGGSTHNEQFF. The CDR3 coding sequence is TGCGCCAGCAGTCCGGGCGGGAGCACCCACAATGAGCAGTTCTTC.

The V and J genes are TRBV7-6 and TRBJ2-7, with 10 bases fitting TRBD1. The CDR3 has 15 amino acids. Germline CDR1 SGHVS, CDR2 FNYEAQ. V lost 1 base, J lost 1 base, and 1 base stayed unmatched. The CDR3 is CASSLGTGGSYEQYF. The DNA of the CDR3 is TGTGCCAGCAGCTTAGGGACAGGGGGATCCTACGAGCAGTACTTC.

To note about this clone: A much larger clonotype is one base distant, so this may be a read error. Distinct nucleotide sequences in the sample also encode this CDR3. The chain has TRBV24-1 and TRBJ2-3; 14 positions match TRBD2. The germline gives CDR1 KGHDR, CDR2 SFDVKD. The CDR3 contains 15 residues. V was clipped by 5 bases and J by 4 bases; unmatched bases: 1. The CDR3 spells CATSGLAGGPDTQYF. The CDR3 nucleotides are TGTGCCACCAGTGGACTAGCGGGAGGGCCAGATACGCAGTATTTT.

This clone was picked up a small number of times. The chain carries TRBV7-3 and TRBJ2-1; 10 positions match TRBD2. The CDR3 runs 15 residues. Germline V lookup: CDR1 SGHTA, CDR2 FQGTGA. The junction had 10 bases not matched to a gene; V was cut back by 5 bases and J by 9 bases. DNA of the CDR3: TGTGCCAGCAGCGCCGGGACTAGCGTGAGAGGTGAGCAGTTCTTC. Its protein is CASSAGTSVRGEQFF.